The next 9 T cell receptor beta chains were all read from a single sample in a study of PD-1 blockade in mismatch repair-deficient tumors. TCRdb's table, derived via immunoSEQ multiplex PCR, lists solely in-frame clones and lacks some. The sample comprises about 100,000 clones, over 65% of which are singletons, and roughly 6.3% rests with the top ten. This specimen was peripheral blood, taken roughly eight months after starting pembrolizumab. These receptors all come from an adult with mismatch repair-deficient cancer.

The count of this clone is one. This chain uses TRBV6-5 with TRBJ2-5; tentative D call: TRBD2 (6 bases). V lost 2 bases, J lost 3 bases, and 16 bases lay in between. Germline values: CDR1 MNHEY, CDR2 SVGAGI. The CDR3 totals 16 residues. The CDR3 nucleotides read TGTGCCAGCAGTTACGGGTTGCGGACTATAAAAGAGACCCAGTACTTC. Translating gives CASSYGLRTIKETQYF.

The chain uses TRBV30 and TRBJ2-1; 8 bases align to TRBD2. Germline CDR1 reads GTSNPN; CDR2 reads SVGIG (reference sequence). This CDR3 contains 16 residues. The J segment lost 6 bases and the V segment lost 0 bases, leaving 10 bases of the junction unmatched. The CDR3 loop reads CAWSVVGTSTGNEQFF. As DNA, the CDR3 is TGTGCCTGGAGTGTGGTGGGGACTAGTACGGGCAATGAGCAGTTCTTC. Combining the CDR3 with reference TRBV30 and TRBJ2-1 gives the whole variable domain SQTIHQWPATLVQPVGSPLSLECTVEGTSNPNLYWYRQAAGRGLQLLFYSVGIGQISSEVPQNLSASRPQDRQFILSSKKLLLSDSGFYLCAWSVVGTSTGNEQFFGPGTRLTVL.

V gene TRBV29-1 combines with J gene TRBJ2-7; the D gene is possibly TRBD1 (6 bases). The CDR3 contains 14 residues. Trimming removed 4 bases from V and 4 bases from J, with 17 bases in between. Germline CDR1 SQVTM, CDR2 ANQGSEA. The CDR3 sequence is CSVVGAGAHYEQYF. CDR3 bases: TGCAGCGTTGTTGGGGCAGGGGCGCATTACGAGCAGTACTTC.

The chain employs TRBV11-2 and TRBJ2-1, with 10 nucleotides matching TRBD2. J gave up 5 bases and V 5 bases, and 6 bases lay outside the gene matches. The CDR3 extends over 15 amino acids. CDR1 SGHAT and CDR2 FQNNGV come from the germline V gene. CDR3 protein: CASSQGTSAHNEQFF. As DNA, the CDR3 is TGTGCCAGCAGCCAAGGGACTAGCGCACACAATGAGCAGTTCTTC.

The chain carries TRBV19 and TRBJ1-4; 9 nucleotides match TRBD1. V gave up 6 bases and J gave up 2 bases; unmatched junction bases: 13. Germline V gives CDR1 LNHDA, CDR2 SQIVND (reference sequence). The CDR3 contains 18 residues. The CDR3 sequence is CASSLGQGSGLTNEKLFF. As DNA, the CDR3 is TGTGCCAGTAGCCTGGGACAGGGCTCAGGTCTCACTAATGAAAAACTGTTTTTT.

The chain is built from TRBV14 and TRBJ2-2, with 13 nucleotides matching TRBD2. Germline CDR1 and CDR2: SGHDN and FVKESK. The CDR3 totals 16 residues. V shed 4 bases and J 7 bases; nucleotides not matched to a gene: 6. CDR3 bases: TGTGCCAGCAGCCTCCGGACTAGCGGGAGTGTCGGGGAGCTGTTTTTT. It specifies CASSLRTSGSVGELFF.

The genes are TRBV6-1 and TRBJ2-7; the match to TRBD2 covers 12 bases. Germline V CDR1 and CDR2: MNHNS, SASEGT. The CDR3 contains 14 residues. Trimming at V came to 6 bases and at J to 6 bases, leaving 6 bases not matched to a gene. The CDR3 is CASSVLAGGLEQYF. The CDR3, as DNA: TGTGCCAGCAGCGTTCTAGCGGGAGGGCTCGAGCAGTACTTC.

The V and J genes are TRBV5-1 and TRBJ1-1; D is uncertain. This CDR3 has 14 residues. Germline CDR1 and CDR2: SGHRS and YFSETQ. V dropped 0 bases and J dropped 0 bases, with 6 bases sitting between them. CDR3 in amino acids: CASSLEGLNTEAFF. The CDR3 DNA reads TGCGCCAGCAGCTTGGAAGGACTGAACACTGAAGCTTTCTTT. The whole variable domain, remainder taken from reference TRBV5-1 and TRBJ1-1, is KAGVTQTPRYLIKTRGQQVTLSCSPISGHRSVSWYQQTPGQGLQFLFEYFSETQRNKGNFPGRFSGRQFSNSRSEMNVSTLELGDSALYLCASSLEGLNTEAFFGQGTRLTVV.

On this clone itself: This sample includes further DNA sequences coding for the same CDR3. V usage is TRBV29-1 and J usage is TRBJ1-1, with D hard to call. Germline CDR1 reads SQVTM; CDR2 reads ANQGSEA. The CDR3 is 11 residues long. Trimming took 4 bases from V and 1 from J, leaving 4 bases between them. CDR3 nucleotides: TGCAGCGTTGGTCGGAACACTGAAGCTTTCTTT. Translated: CSVGRNTEAFF.